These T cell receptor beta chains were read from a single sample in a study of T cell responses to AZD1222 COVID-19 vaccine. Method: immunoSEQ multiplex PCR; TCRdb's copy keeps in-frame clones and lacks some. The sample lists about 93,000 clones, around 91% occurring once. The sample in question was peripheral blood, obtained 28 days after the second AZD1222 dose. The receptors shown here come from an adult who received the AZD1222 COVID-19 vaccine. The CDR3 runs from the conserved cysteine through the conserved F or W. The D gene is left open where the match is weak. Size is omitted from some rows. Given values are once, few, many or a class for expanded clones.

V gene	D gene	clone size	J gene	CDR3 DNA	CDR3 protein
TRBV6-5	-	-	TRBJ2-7	TGTGCCAGCAGTTCCCCACAGGGGGGGTCCTACGAGCAGTACTTC	CASSSPQGGSYEQYF
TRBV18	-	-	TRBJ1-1	TGTGCCAGCTCCACTCACGTGGACAGATACAACACTGAAGCTTTCTTT	CASSTHVDRYNTEAFF
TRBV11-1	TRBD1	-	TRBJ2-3	TGTGCCAGCAGCTTAGCGACAGGGGGAACAGATACGCAGTATTTT	CASSLATGGTDTQYF
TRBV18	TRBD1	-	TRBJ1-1	TGTGCCAGCTCACCGGGGACAGGGGACTACGCTTTCTTT	CASSPGTGDYAFF
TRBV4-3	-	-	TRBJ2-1	TGCGCCAGCAGCCAAGAAGCGGGTAACTCCTACAATGAGCAGTTCTTC	CASSQEAGNSYNEQFF
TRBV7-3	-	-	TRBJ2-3	TGTGCCAGCAGCTTAAGCGGGGGCACAGATACGCAGTATTTT	CASSLSGGTDTQYF
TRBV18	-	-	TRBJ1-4	TGTGCCAGCTCACGTACCTCACGGGGGGATGAAAAACTGTTTTTT	CASSRTSRGDEKLFF
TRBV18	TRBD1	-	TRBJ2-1	TGTGCCAGCTCACGGACAGGGGACAACAATGAGCAGTTCTTC	CASSRTGDNNEQFF
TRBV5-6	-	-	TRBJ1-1	TGTGCCAGCAGCAGATACAGCCTGAACACTGAAGCTTTCTTT	CASSRYSLNTEAFF
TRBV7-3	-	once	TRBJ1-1	TGTGCCAGCAGCTTACGGCCCGGAGGGGAGAACACTGAAGCTTTCTTT	CASSLRPGGENTEAFF
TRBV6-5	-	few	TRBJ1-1	TGTGCCAGCAGCCAGGGGTCTAACACTGAAGCTTTCTTT	CASSQGSNTEAFF
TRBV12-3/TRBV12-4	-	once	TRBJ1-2	TGTGCCAGCTACCGGAACTATGGCTACACCTTC	CASYRNYGYTF
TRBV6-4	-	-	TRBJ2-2	TGTGCCAGCAGTGTTGAATCCACCACCGGGGAGCTGTTTTTT	CASSVESTTGELFF
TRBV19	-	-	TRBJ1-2	TGTGCCAGTAGTATAGGCTATGGCTACACCTTC	CASSIGYGYTF
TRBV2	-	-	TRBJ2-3	TGTGCCAGCAGTACGGGGCTAGGCACAGATACGCAGTATTTT	CASSTGLGTDTQYF
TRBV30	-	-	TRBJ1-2	TGTGCCTGGGGCCCAGGAGGAGGGGTCTATGGCTACACCTTC	CAWGPGGGVYGYTF
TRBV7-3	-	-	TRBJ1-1	TGTGCCAGCAGCTTAAATGGGGCGCAAGTAAAAGAAGCTTTCTTT	CASSLNGAQVKEAFF
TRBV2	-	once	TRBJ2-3	TGTGCCAGCAGTGGGCAGGGTCCCACAGATACGCAGTATTTT	CASSGQGPTDTQYF
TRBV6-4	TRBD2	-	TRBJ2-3	TGTGCCAGCAGTGAGAGCGGGGGGGCGGGAGATACGCAGTATTTT	CASSESGGAGDTQYF
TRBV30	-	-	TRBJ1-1	TGTGCCTGGAGAGAGTTGGCGGAATTGGAAGCTCTCTTT	CAWRELAELEALF
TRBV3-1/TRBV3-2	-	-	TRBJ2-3	TGTGCCAGCAGCCAAGGAGTAGATACGCAGTATTTT	CASSQGVDTQYF
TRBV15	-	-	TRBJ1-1	TGTGCCACCAGCAGCGGCTCCTCAGGGTACACTGAAGCTTTCTTT	CATSSGSSGYTEAFF
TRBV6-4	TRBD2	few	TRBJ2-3	TGTGCCAGCAGTGAATCAACTAGCGGGACAGATACGCAGTATTTT	CASSESTSGTDTQYF
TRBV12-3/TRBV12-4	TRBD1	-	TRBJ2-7	TGTGCCATCTCGACAGGGGTGGGGGAGCAGTACTTC	CAISTGVGEQYF
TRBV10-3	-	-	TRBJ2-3	TGTGCCATCAGTGAGTCACCAGATACGCAGTATTTT	CAISESPDTQYF
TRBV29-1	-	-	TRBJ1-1	TGCAGCGTGGGAGGGGTTACTGAAGCTTTCTTT	CSVGGVTEAFF
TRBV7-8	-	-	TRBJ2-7	TGTGCCAGCAGCGCTACAGGGCGCTCCTACGAGCAGTACTTC	CASSATGRSYEQYF
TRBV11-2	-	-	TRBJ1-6	TGTGCCAGCAGCTTAGAAGGAGGTGGTTTTTCACCCCTCCACTTT	CASSLEGGGFSPLHF
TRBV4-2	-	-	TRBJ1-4	TGTGCCAGCAGCCACATTGCAACTAATGAAAAACTGTTTTTT	CASSHIATNEKLFF
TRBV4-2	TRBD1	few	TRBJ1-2	TGTGCCAGCAGCCAGGAAGGGACAGCACCAACCGCGGGCTACACCTTC	CASSQEGTAPTAGYTF
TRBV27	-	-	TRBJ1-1	TGTGCCAGCAGTGATTGGGTTAACACTGAAGCTTTCTTT	CASSDWVNTEAFF
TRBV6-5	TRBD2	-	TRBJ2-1	TGTGCCAGCACGGGGGGAGGGAGCGATGAGCAGTTCTTC	CASTGGGSDEQFF
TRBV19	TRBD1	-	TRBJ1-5	TGTGCCAGTAGCATCAGGGGGAGCAATCAGCCCCAGCATTTT	CASSIRGSNQPQHF
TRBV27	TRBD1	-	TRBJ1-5	TGTGCCAGCAGTTTCAGGGGGGCCAATCAGCCCCAGCATTTT	CASSFRGANQPQHF
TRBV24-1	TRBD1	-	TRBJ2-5	TGTGCCACCAGTCCGGGACAGGCTCCAGAGACCCAGTACTTC	CATSPGQAPETQYF
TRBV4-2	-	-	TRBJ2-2	TGTGCCAGCAGCCAAGGGAGTAGGGTGACAGGACTGAACCCGAACACCGGGGAGCTGTTTTTT	CASSQGSRVTGLNPNTGELFF
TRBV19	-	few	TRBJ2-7	TGTGCCAGTAGTATAGGTCCAGGGGTTTCCTACGAGCAGTACTTC	CASSIGPGVSYEQYF
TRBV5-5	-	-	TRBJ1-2	TGTGCCAGCAGCCCTCGTTCTGGCTACACCTTC	CASSPRSGYTF
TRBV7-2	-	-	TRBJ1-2	TGTGCCAGCAGCCGAGACTCCAACTATGGCTACACCTTC	CASSRDSNYGYTF
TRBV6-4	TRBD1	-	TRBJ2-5	TGTGCCAGCAGTGTGGACAGGGCCCAAGAGACCCAGTACTTC	CASSVDRAQETQYF
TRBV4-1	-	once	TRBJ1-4	TGCGCCAGCAGCCAAGCCGCCGGGACCGGGGGAGAAAAACTGTTTTTT	CASSQAAGTGGEKLFF
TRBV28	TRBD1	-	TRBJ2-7	TGTGCCAGCAGTCTTCCCGGGACAGGGGCCTACGAGCAGTACTTC	CASSLPGTGAYEQYF